The 26 T cell receptor beta chains reported below all come from one sample, sequenced in a study of cytomegalovirus exposure and HLA in healthy donors. A multiplex PCR was run with 60 Vbeta primers and 13 Jbeta primers. TCRdb's copy holds only in-frame clones and misses some; the assay was immunoSEQ multiplex PCR. The repertoire includes under 150,000 clones, 80% to 85% of them detected once, and about 0.75% sits in the top ten. Sequencing was carried out using PBMCs. All receptors derive from a man aged 18-30 years in good health and CMV-seronegative.

CDR3 coding DNA: TGTGCCAGCAGTGACTCGACTAGCGGCTCCTACAATGAGCAGTTCTTC. Translated, it gives CASSDSTSGSYNEQFF. This sequence joins TRBV6-4 and TRBJ2-1, with TRBD2 matching over 9 bases. Germline-derived CDR1 and CDR2 are MRHNA and SNTAGT. This CDR3 contains 16 residues. Losses at the gene ends were 0 bases for V and 0 bases for J; bases not matched to a gene: 0.

This chain uses TRBV5-6 with TRBJ1-4, with TRBD1 as a possible D gene (6 bases). The V gene lost 0 bases and the J gene lost 6 bases, with 12 bases spanning the gap. CDR1 and CDR2 from the germline V gene are SGHDT and YYEEEE. The CDR3 runs to 15 residues. DNA of the CDR3: TGTGCCAGCAGCTTGGCAGGGACATCCGATGAAAAACTGTTTTTT. As protein: CASSLAGTSDEKLFF.

V and J are TRBV7-9 and TRBJ1-1, with no clear D. Looked up from germline, CDR1 is SEHNR and CDR2 is FQNEAQ (reference sequence). The CDR3 is made up of 14 amino acids. V was trimmed by 1 base and J by 2 bases, leaving 8 bases between them. CDR3 nucleotide sequence: TGTGCCAGCAGCTTAGATGAGCTAAACACTGAAGCTTTCTTT. It encodes CASSLDELNTEAFF.

The chain recombines TRBV18 with TRBJ1-5; D gene unclear. Trimming removed 6 bases from V and 1 base from J, with 10 bases in between. The germline V gene has CDR1 KGHSH and CDR2 LQKENI. The CDR3 has 14 residues. CDR3 DNA: TGTGCCAGCTCCCCCGGACTGAGCAATCAGCCCCAGCATTTT. This gives the protein CASSPGLSNQPQHF.

The V call is TRBV7-6, the J call TRBJ1-1; weak D call: TRBD1 (6 bases). CDR3 length: 15 residues. Looked up from germline, CDR1 is SGHVS and CDR2 is FNYEAQ. Trimming left V 2 bases short and J 7 bases short, with 17 bases between. The CDR3 here is CASSLRDGEQGEAFF. The CDR3 nucleotides are TGTGCCAGCAGCTTACGGGACGGTGAACAGGGTGAAGCTTTCTTT. The complete variable domain, with remaining parts taken from reference TRBV7-6 and TRBJ1-1, reads GAGVSQSPRYKVTKRGQDVALRCDPISGHVSLYWYRQALGQGPEFLTYFNYEAQQDKSGLPNDRFSAERPEGSISTLTIQRTEQRDSAMYRCASSLRDGEQGEAFFGQGTRLTVV.

This clone turned up a few times. The gene calls are TRBV4-3 and TRBJ2-6; D is uncertain. The germline gives CDR1 LGHNA, CDR2 YSLEER. The CDR3 is made up of 15 amino acids. Trimming pared 0 bases from V and 0 bases from J, leaving 3 bases between. CDR3 region: CASSQDSSGANVLTF. The CDR3 DNA is TGCGCCAGCAGCCAAGACAGCTCTGGGGCCAACGTCCTGACTTTC.

This clone turned up a few times. The V call is TRBV7-8, the J call TRBJ2-2, with TRBD1 matching 9 bases. CDR3 length: 15 residues. J lost 5 bases, V lost 5 bases, and 6 bases had no gene match. CDR1 is SGHVS, CDR2 FQNEAQ, per germline. This chain's CDR3 is CASSVGQGKTGELFF. CDR3 in DNA: TGTGCCAGCAGCGTAGGACAGGGGAAAACCGGGGAGCTGTTTTTT. Combining the CDR3 with reference TRBV7-8 and TRBJ2-2 gives the whole variable domain GAGVSQSPRYKVAKRGQDVALRCDPISGHVSLFWYQQALGQGPEFLTYFQNEAQLDKSGLPSDRFFAERPEGSVSTLKIQRTQQEDSAVYLCASSVGQGKTGELFFGEGSRLTVL.

The chain uses TRBV30 and TRBJ2-2; D gene uncertain. This CDR3 region has 15 residues. CDR1 and CDR2 from the germline V gene are GTSNPN and SVGIG (reference sequence). The V gene lost 2 bases and the J gene lost 1 base, with 11 bases spanning the gap. The CDR3 DNA reads as TGTGCCTGGAGTCCTACAGACAAGAACACCGGGGAGCTGTTTTTT. Protein sequence: CAWSPTDKNTGELFF.

The V and J genes are TRBV5-1 and TRBJ2-6; TRBD1 agrees at 7 bases. The CDR3 sequence is 17 residues long. The germline CDR1 and CDR2 sequences are SGHRS and YFSETQ. Unmatched junction bases numbered 3, after V lost 0 bases and J lost 0 bases. CDR3 residues: CASSLDRGSSGANVLTF. The CDR3 nucleotides are TGCGCCAGCAGCTTGGACAGGGGAAGCTCTGGGGCCAACGTCCTGACTTTC.

The V and J genes are TRBV30 and TRBJ2-3; a possible D gene is TRBD2 (7 bases). The length of the CDR3 is 15 residues. Germline CDR1 and CDR2: GTSNPN and SVGIG (reference sequence). V lost 2 bases to trimming and J lost 8 bases, with 20 bases between them. The CDR3: CAWSPLEGGRGTQYF. CDR3 sequence (DNA): TGTGCCTGGAGTCCTTTGGAGGGGGGGCGGGGTACGCAGTATTTT.

This chain uses TRBV7-2 with TRBJ1-1; D is unresolved. The germline V and J ends were trimmed by 7 bases and 4 bases, with 19 bases remaining between them. The V gene's germline CDR1 is SGHTA and CDR2 FQGNSA. CDR3 length: 15 amino acids. The CDR3 nucleotides read TGTGCCAGCACCACCCGAGGGAGTGAATTCACTGAAGCTTTCTTT. This sequence encodes CASTTRGSEFTEAFF.

The chain links TRBV4-2 to TRBJ1-6; 9 bases align to TRBD1. The J segment lost 7 bases and the V segment lost 3 bases, leaving 7 bases of the junction unmatched. Per germline, CDR1 LGHNA and CDR2 YNFKEQ. The CDR3 totals 16 residues. In DNA form, the CDR3 reads TGTGCCAGCAGCCAGGACAGGGGAATCCTAAATTCACCCCTCCACTTT. Amino acid sequence: CASSQDRGILNSPLHF.

The chain is built from TRBV10-2 and TRBJ2-7, with 9 nucleotides matching TRBD1. After removal of 7 bases from V and 1 base from J, the junction contained 8 bases not matched to a gene. CDR1 is WSHSY, CDR2 SAAADI, per germline. The CDR3 is 15 residues long. For the CDR3, the DNA is TGCGCCAGCAAAGGGACGGGACAGGGATCCTACGAGCAGTACTTC. This encodes CASKGTGQGSYEQYF.

The chain employs TRBV5-6 and TRBJ1-1; 10 bases are a match to TRBD1. The germline V gene has CDR1 SGHDT and CDR2 YYEEEE. The CDR3 extends over 14 amino acids. J was trimmed by 6 bases and V by 3 bases; bases with no gene match: 5. This CDR3 is CASSSRTGGAEAFF. Here the CDR3 DNA reads TGTGCCAGCAGCTCCCGGACAGGGGGTGCTGAAGCTTTCTTT.

This chain uses TRBV10-2 with TRBJ2-1; 11 bases map to TRBD2. The CDR3 runs to 16 residues. Germline lookup yields CDR1 WSHSY and CDR2 SAAADI. Trimming took 4 bases from V and 7 from J; bases not matched to a gene: 9. In DNA, the CDR3 is TGCGCCAGCAGTGCTTTAGCGGGGGGGCCTGGGAATGAGCAGTTCTTC. This gives the protein CASSALAGGPGNEQFF.

V gene TRBV29-1 combines with J gene TRBJ2-7; D unresolved. V was cut by 2 bases and J by 2 bases, with 7 bases left in between. Per the germline V gene, CDR1 is SQVTM and CDR2 is ANQGSEA. CDR3 size: 12 residues. CDR3 nucleotides: TGCAGCGTTGAAACAGAGACCTACGAGCAGTACTTC. It is translated as CSVETETYEQYF.

This clone has just a few counts. The V call is TRBV5-1, the J call TRBJ2-2, with D possibly matching TRBD1 (5 bases). Trimming shortened V by 4 bases and J by 7 bases, and 14 bases separated the two germline ends. CDR3 length: 14 residues. CDR1 and CDR2 (germline): SGHRS, YFSETQ. In DNA form, the CDR3 reads TGCGCCAGCAGCGTACAGGCAATCAACGGGGAGCTGTTTTTT. Encoded protein: CASSVQAINGELFF.

V is TRBV9 and J is TRBJ1-6, with 7 bases matching TRBD1. The ends lost 2 bases at V and 8 bases at J; junction bases unmatched: 10. The CDR3 contains 16 residues. In germline, CDR1 is SGDLS, CDR2 YYNGEE. The CDR3 reads CASSVAKTGYDSPLHF. Written as DNA, the CDR3 is TGTGCCAGCAGCGTCGCGAAGACAGGGTACGATTCACCCCTCCACTTT.

This chain uses TRBV7-2 with TRBJ2-7; 12 nucleotides line up with TRBD2. The germline V gene has CDR1 SGHTA and CDR2 FQGNSA. The CDR3 is made up of 13 amino acids. Germline trimming cut 5 bases from V and 10 bases from J; bases unmatched to any gene: 6. The CDR3 nucleotides read TGTGCCAGCAGCCCCTGGACTAGCGGGGAACAGTACTTC. Amino acids: CASSPWTSGEQYF.

The CDR3 sequence is CASSPRDYFYEQYF. The CDR3 DNA follows: TGTGCCAGCAGTCCCAGGGACTATTTTTACGAGCAGTACTTC. The V and J genes are TRBV28 and TRBJ2-7, with 7 positions matching TRBD2. J was trimmed by 4 bases and V by 5 bases; bases with no gene match: 8. CDR1 and CDR2 from the germline V gene are MDHEN and SYDVKM. This CDR3 contains 14 residues. Based on the CDR3 plus reference TRBV28 and TRBJ2-7, the full variable domain is DVKVTQSSRYLVKRTGEKVFLECVQDMDHENMFWYRQDPGLGLRLIYFSYDVKMKEKGDIPEGYSVSREKKERFSLILESASTNQTSMYLCASSPRDYFYEQYFGPGTRLTVT.

The V and J genes are TRBV9 and TRBJ1-5; 9 bases align to TRBD1. This CDR3 has 17 amino acids. Germline loops: CDR1 SGDLS, CDR2 YYNGEE. V gave up 3 bases and J gave up 0 bases; unmatched junction bases: 7. CDR3 DNA sequence: TGTGCCAGCAGCGAACCGGGACAGGGCCCTAGCAATCAGCCCCAGCATTTT. It yields the protein CASSEPGQGPSNQPQHF.

The chain is built from TRBV9 and TRBJ2-6; the match to TRBD1 covers 12 bases. Germline values: CDR1 SGDLS, CDR2 YYNGEE. The CDR3 runs to 18 residues. Trimming removed 3 bases from V and 0 bases from J; junction bases left unmatched: 4. In nucleotides, the CDR3 is TGTGCCAGCAGCGGAAGGGGACAGGGGGCCTCTGGGGCCAACGTCCTGACTTTC. Protein sequence: CASSGRGQGASGANVLTF.

The chain uses TRBV12-5 and TRBJ1-5; perhaps TRBD1 as D (5 bases). This CDR3 is 13 amino acids long. V lost 7 bases to trimming and J lost 6 bases, with 13 bases between them. Germline CDR1 LGHNT, CDR2 FRNRAP. The CDR3 DNA reads TGTGCTAGTGCTACGGACGGGGGTCAGCCCCAGCATTTT. Its protein is CASATDGGQPQHF. Based on the CDR3 plus reference TRBV12-5 and TRBJ1-5, the full variable domain is DARVTQTPRHKVTEMGQEVTMRCQPILGHNTVFWYRQTMMQGLELLAYFRNRAPLDDSGMPKDRFSAEMPDATLATLKIQPSEPRDSAVYFCASATDGGQPQHFGDGTRLSIL.

The genes are TRBV7-9 and TRBJ2-3, with TRBD2 identical over 12 bases. The germline gives CDR1 SEHNR, CDR2 FQNEAQ (reference sequence). This CDR3 comprises 16 residues. With 5 bases clipped from V and 7 bases from J, the junction kept 10 bases outside the gene matches. CDR3 amino acids: CASSPGGLAGSYTQYF. In DNA form, the CDR3 reads TGTGCCAGCAGCCCCGGTGGACTAGCGGGGTCATATACGCAGTATTTT.

There are a few counts of this clone. The genes are TRBV15 and TRBJ1-1, with TRBD1 matching 8 bases. From germline, CDR1 is LNHNV and CDR2 YYDKDF (reference sequence). The CDR3 length is 14 residues. V shed 3 bases, J shed 7 bases, and the junction held 7 bases outside the gene matches. CDR3 in amino acids: CATSRETGANEAFF. DNA for the CDR3: TGTGCCACCAGCAGGGAGACAGGGGCTAATGAAGCTTTCTTT.

J is TRBJ1-1 and V is TRBV4-1; TRBD1 agrees at 9 bases. CDR1 is MGHRA, CDR2 YSYEKL, per germline. The CDR3 runs 14 residues. After removal of 1 base from V and 3 bases from J, the junction contained 0 bases not matched to a gene. Here the CDR3 DNA reads TGCGCCAGCAGCCAAGGGACAGGGGACACTGAAGCTTTCTTT. Protein: CASSQGTGDTEAFF.